This is a list of T cell receptor beta chains from one sample in a study of beta chain features in type 1 diabetes. Sequenced by immunoSEQ multiplex PCR; TCRdb stores in-frame clones only, minus some. The sample holds some 270,000 clones, 14% seen once. Sequenced: naive CD4+ T cells from blood. Receptors originate from a woman in her forties in good health. CDR3s include the opening cysteine and the closing phenylalanine or tryptophan. D genes are given only for firm matches. Where a row states a size, it is once, few, many or the class of an expanded clone; other rows omit it.

J: TRBJ1-1
V: TRBV7-9
D: TRBD1
size: few
CDR3: CASSHSTGAFVLVAFF
DNA: TGTGCCAGCAGCCATTCAACAGGGGCATTTGTCTTGGTAGCTTTCTTT

J: TRBJ2-3
V: TRBV5-4
D: NA
size: NA
CDR3: CASSSKGGVRGAVYADTQYF
DNA: TGTGCCAGCAGCTCAAAAGGAGGGGTTAGGGGCGCGGTGTACGCAGATACGCAGTATTTT

J: TRBJ2-7
V: TRBV7-2
D: TRBD1
size: many
CDR3: CASRLRDSLGEQYF
DNA: TGTGCCAGCAGACTCCGGGACAGCCTCGGGGAGCAGTACTTC

J: TRBJ1-1
V: TRBV2
D: TRBD1
size: NA
CDR3: CASSGTGVGTEAFF
DNA: TGTGCCAGCAGTGGGACAGGGGTCGGCACTGAAGCTTTCTTT

J: TRBJ2-1
V: TRBV4-1
D: TRBD2
size: many
CDR3: CASSPPGGEQFF
DNA: TGCGCCAGCAGCCCTCCGGGGGGTGAGCAGTTCTTC

J: TRBJ1-2
V: TRBV6-5
D: TRBD1
size: NA
CDR3: CASRPDRTYGYTF
DNA: TGTGCCAGCAGGCCGGACAGGACCTATGGCTACACCTTC

J: TRBJ1-5
V: TRBV6-4
D: NA
size: NA
CDR3: CASSPGPGGGYSNQPQHF
DNA: TGTGCCAGCAGCCCCGGGCCCGGGGGGGGCTATAGCAATCAGCCCCAGCATTTT

J: TRBJ2-5
V: TRBV2
D: TRBD2
size: NA
CDR3: CASRLAGETQYF
DNA: TGTGCCAGCAGACTAGCGGGTGAGACCCAGTACTTC

J: TRBJ1-5
V: TRBV6-1
D: TRBD1
size: NA
CDR3: CASSATGGRSNQPQHF
DNA: TGTGCCAGCAGTGCGACAGGGGGAAGGAGCAATCAGCCCCAGCATTTT

J: TRBJ1-2
V: TRBV25-1
D: TRBD1
size: few
CDR3: CASSLSSTGGIGYTF
DNA: TGTGCCAGCAGTCTATCTTCCACAGGGGGGATTGGCTACACCTTC

J: TRBJ1-4
V: TRBV6-5
D: NA
size: few
CDR3: CASSYAGPGESEKLFF
DNA: TGTGCCAGCAGTTACGCGGGACCTGGGGAGAGTGAAAAACTGTTTTTT

J: TRBJ2-3
V: TRBV5-4
D: TRBD1
size: NA
CDR3: CASSPGQGRSLSTDTQYF
DNA: TGTGCCAGCAGCCCCGGACAGGGTAGAAGCCTGAGCACAGATACGCAGTATTTT

J: TRBJ2-7
V: TRBV10-1
D: NA
size: NA
CDR3: CASTPIGEQYF
DNA: TGCGCCAGCACCCCAATCGGCGAGCAGTACTTC

J: TRBJ2-3
V: TRBV19
D: NA
size: few
CDR3: CASNPAGPTDTQYF
DNA: TGTGCCAGTAATCCCGCGGGGCCTACAGATACGCAGTATTTT

J: TRBJ1-4
V: TRBV7-9
D: NA
size: few
CDR3: CASRQIEKLFF
DNA: TGTGCCAGCAGACAAATAGAAAAACTGTTTTTT

J: TRBJ2-3
V: TRBV5-4
D: NA
size: NA
CDR3: CASSGTDASDTQYF
DNA: TGTGCCAGCAGCGGGACTGACGCGTCAGATACGCAGTATTTT

J: TRBJ2-7
V: TRBV19
D: TRBD1
size: few
CDR3: CASSPQGAGRVYEQYF
DNA: TGTGCCAGTAGTCCACAGGGGGCTGGTCGAGTATATGAGCAGTACTTC

J: TRBJ2-7
V: TRBV29-1
D: NA
size: many
CDR3: CSVETSGAYEQYF
DNA: TGCAGCGTTGAAACATCAGGGGCCTACGAGCAGTACTTC

J: TRBJ1-5
V: TRBV19
D: NA
size: NA
CDR3: CASSSPGGLGNQPQHF
DNA: TGTGCCAGTAGTTCCCCGGGAGGGCTCGGCAATCAGCCCCAGCATTTT

J: TRBJ2-3
V: TRBV4-1
D: TRBD2
size: NA
CDR3: CASSQDTSGGSNTQYF
DNA: TGCGCCAGCAGCCAAGATACTAGCGGGGGGAGTAATACGCAGTATTTT

J: TRBJ2-1
V: TRBV5-1
D: NA
size: few
CDR3: CASSFERRSYNEQFF
DNA: TGCGCCAGCAGCTTCGAGCGGCGCTCCTACAATGAGCAGTTCTTC

J: TRBJ1-1
V: TRBV6-5
D: TRBD1
size: NA
CDR3: CASSYLSTGDTEAFF
DNA: TGTGCCAGCAGTTACCTGTCGACAGGGGACACTGAAGCTTTCTTT

J: TRBJ2-7
V: TRBV5-6
D: NA
size: few
CDR3: CASSVSSYEQYF
DNA: TGTGCCAGCAGCGTTAGCTCCTACGAGCAGTACTTC

J: TRBJ1-6
V: TRBV4-1
D: TRBD1
size: NA
CDR3: CASRPSRQGANSPLHF
DNA: TGCGCCAGCAGACCTTCCCGACAGGGGGCTAATTCACCCCTCCACTTT

J: TRBJ2-7
V: TRBV7-8
D: NA
size: NA
CDR3: CASNEGGGNEQYF
DNA: TGTGCCAGCAACGAGGGGGGGGGAAACGAGCAGTACTTC

J: TRBJ1-2
V: TRBV6-1
D: TRBD1
size: NA
CDR3: CASSEARGQAYGYTF
DNA: TGTGCCAGCAGTGAAGCTCGGGGACAGGCCTATGGCTACACCTTC

J: TRBJ2-3
V: TRBV5-1
D: NA
size: NA
CDR3: CASSPDRHQDTQYF
DNA: TGCGCCAGCAGCCCTGACAGGCACCAAGATACGCAGTATTTT

J: TRBJ2-3
V: TRBV7-2
D: NA
size: few
CDR3: CASSPRPGTDTQYF
DNA: TGTGCCAGCAGCCCACGCCCAGGCACAGATACGCAGTATTTT

J: TRBJ2-5
V: TRBV5-4
D: NA
size: few
CDR3: CASSWGPVTQETQYF
DNA: TGTGCCAGCAGCTGGGGCCCGGTTACCCAAGAGACCCAGTACTTC

J: TRBJ1-2
V: TRBV29-1
D: TRBD1
size: few
CDR3: CSVEGQGARGYTF
DNA: TGCAGCGTTGAAGGACAGGGGGCCCGGGGCTACACCTTC

J: TRBJ2-7
V: TRBV4-1
D: NA
size: NA
CDR3: CASSQTEFAGPYEQYF
DNA: TGCGCCAGCAGCCAGACTGAATTCGCAGGGCCTTACGAGCAGTACTTC

J: TRBJ1-6
V: TRBV30
D: TRBD1
size: NA
CDR3: CAWGTQDRGRLSPLHF
DNA: TGTGCCTGGGGTACGCAAGACAGGGGGCGATTATCACCCCTCCACTTT

J: TRBJ2-2
V: TRBV7-9
D: TRBD2
size: NA
CDR3: CASSPSGTSGLTGELFF
DNA: TGTGCCAGCAGCCCCTCCGGGACTAGCGGGCTCACCGGGGAGCTGTTTTTT

J: TRBJ2-2
V: TRBV13
D: TRBD2
size: NA
CDR3: CASSLRGVWNTGELFF
DNA: TGTGCCAGCAGCTTACGGGGGGTTTGGAACACCGGGGAGCTGTTTTTT

J: TRBJ1-5
V: TRBV19
D: TRBD1
size: NA
CDR3: CASSKTGGNQPQHF
DNA: TGTGCCAGTAGTAAGACAGGGGGAAATCAGCCCCAGCATTTT

J: TRBJ1-1
V: TRBV7-9
D: TRBD1
size: few
CDR3: CASSPTGVMNTEAFF
DNA: TGTGCCAGCAGCCCAACAGGGGTTATGAACACTGAAGCTTTCTTT

J: TRBJ2-1
V: TRBV4-3
D: TRBD2
size: few
CDR3: CASSQETAALAGGPFIF
DNA: TGCGCCAGCAGCCAAGAGACCGCGGCACTAGCGGGGGGCCCATTCATCTTC